This T cell receptor beta chain was retrieved from a study of identical twins. TCRdb processed the 5' RACE reads anew with MiXCR; each CDR3 protein has one entry. The sample lists hundreds of thousands of distinct CDR3 sequences; about 20% were seen once. General observations from the study: Alpha sequences that were out-of-frame and twin-shared showed an excess of low generation probability.

In this sample, this clonotype turned up many times. Its antigen is unidentified. A further study also used this sample, focusing on T cells expressing NK-cell markers. That work adds: Dominant NKG2C+ clonotypes were found to form about 1.0-7.0% of CD8+ T cells in a handful of donors.

Sample: PBMCs. The source of this sequence is a woman between 18 and 30 years old in good health.

In nucleotides, the CDR3 is TGTGCCAGCTCGGACCGGTGGAGCACTGAAGCTTTCTTT. Amino acids: CASSDRWSTEAFF. The rearrangement links TRBV27 to TRBJ1-1; D call uncertain. CDR1 is MNHEY and CDR2 is SMNVEV in the germline V gene (reference sequence). V lost 8 bases and J lost 4, with 14 bases in between. The CDR3 length is 13 residues.